This T cell receptor (beta chain) was recorded in a study of T-cell reconstitution after alpha-beta-depleted transplantation in children. From germline, CDR1 is SGHNT and CDR2 YYREEE (reference sequence). The CDR3 contains 15 residues. V was shortened by 3 bases and J by 3 bases, with 13 bases between the two germline ends. Researchers prepared the TCRbeta library using unique molecular identifiers, the study reports. TCRdb re-called the PCR reads through MiXCR, storing one row per CDR3 protein. The sample includes some 600,000 distinct CDR3 sequences, approximately 16% of them seen just once. This chain joins TRBV5-4 and TRBJ1-3; D may be TRBD1 (5 bases). This TCR was sampled from a human donor who donated a stem cell graft to a child with acute myeloid leukemia. The sequences come from PBMCs from the stem cell graft donor, collected from the stem cell graft. DNA of the CDR3: TGTGCCAGCAGCTGGGATGAGGGGCTTGGAAACACCATATATTTT. Amino acid sequence: CASSWDEGLGNTIYF. The entire variable domain, with the rest obtained from reference TRBV5-4 and TRBJ1-3, is as follows: ETGVTQSPTHLIKTRGQQVTLRCSSQSGHNTVSWYQQALGQGPQFIFQYYREEENGRGNFPPRFSGLQFPNYSSELNVNALELDDSALYLCASSWDEGLGNTIYFGEGSWLTVV.